The rows below give T cell receptor beta chains drawn from one sample of a study of cytotoxic CD8 clonotypes in ibrutinib-treated CLL. Clones were read by immunoSEQ multiplex PCR, and TCRdb kept only the in-frame ones, dropping some. Of about 2,800 clones in the sample, 82% were seen once. Sample: PBMCs, taken before ibrutinib treatment. The receptors were sampled from a human donor with chronic lymphocytic leukemia. Both conserved end residues are part of each CDR3. Fields, in order: J gene, clone size, CDR3 length, D gene, V gene, CDR3 DNA, CDR3 protein. The D gene is left open where the match is weak. Rows give clone size only sometimes, using once, few, many, or a class for an expanded clone.

j_call: TRBJ2-5; clone_size: .; cdr3_length: 15; d_call: TRBD1; v_call: TRBV5-1; cdr3_nt: TGCGCCAGCAGTCCCGGACAGGGAAAGGAGGAGACCCAGTACTTC; cdr3_aa: CASSPGQGKEETQYF
j_call: TRBJ2-7; clone_size: .; cdr3_length: 15; d_call: .; v_call: TRBV6-5; cdr3_nt: TGTGCCAGCAGTTACTCGATTAGCGCGACCTACGAGCAGTACTTC; cdr3_aa: CASSYSISATYEQYF
j_call: TRBJ1-1; clone_size: .; cdr3_length: 14; d_call: .; v_call: TRBV6-6; cdr3_nt: TGTGCCAGCACCGATTGGGGGAAGGGAACTGAAGCTTTCTTT; cdr3_aa: CASTDWGKGTEAFF
j_call: TRBJ2-7; clone_size: .; cdr3_length: 14; d_call: .; v_call: TRBV5-1; cdr3_nt: TGCGCCAGCAGCTTGATGGTTGGTTCCTACGAGCAGTACTTC; cdr3_aa: CASSLMVGSYEQYF
j_call: TRBJ1-2; clone_size: .; cdr3_length: 13; d_call: TRBD1; v_call: TRBV29-1; cdr3_nt: TGCAGCGCCACTTCGACAGGGGACTATGGCTACACCTTC; cdr3_aa: CSATSTGDYGYTF
j_call: TRBJ1-2; clone_size: .; cdr3_length: 14; d_call: .; v_call: TRBV14; cdr3_nt: TGTGCCAGCAGCCATTTGCCAGGCGTCGAGTTTGGAAACTTC; cdr3_aa: CASSHLPGVEFGNF
j_call: TRBJ1-5; clone_size: .; cdr3_length: 13; d_call: .; v_call: TRBV27; cdr3_nt: TGTGCCAGTAGGTCGGGGGCACGACAGCCCCAGCATTTT; cdr3_aa: CASRSGARQPQHF
j_call: TRBJ2-1; clone_size: .; cdr3_length: 14; d_call: .; v_call: TRBV6-6; cdr3_nt: TGTGCCAGCACTCACGGGGCGACGGACAATGAGCAGTTCTTC; cdr3_aa: CASTHGATDNEQFF
j_call: TRBJ2-1; clone_size: .; cdr3_length: 12; d_call: .; v_call: TRBV7-9; cdr3_nt: TGTGCCAGCAGCCCCGCGGTACTAGAGCAGTTCTTC; cdr3_aa: CASSPAVLEQFF
j_call: TRBJ2-1; clone_size: .; cdr3_length: 14; d_call: .; v_call: TRBV5-1; cdr3_nt: TGCGCCAGCAGCCGTGGCGGAGGGGGCGATGAGCAGTTCTTC; cdr3_aa: CASSRGGGGDEQFF
j_call: TRBJ1-6; clone_size: .; cdr3_length: 15; d_call: TRBD1; v_call: TRBV5-1; cdr3_nt: TGCGCCAGCAGCCAGGGGACAGGCGCGGATTCACCCCTCCACTTT; cdr3_aa: CASSQGTGADSPLHF
j_call: TRBJ2-3; clone_size: .; cdr3_length: 16; d_call: TRBD2; v_call: TRBV12-5; cdr3_nt: TGTGCTAGTGGTTTTAGCGGGGGCACAAAACGGGATACGCAGTATTTT; cdr3_aa: CASGFSGGTKRDTQYF
j_call: TRBJ1-4; clone_size: .; cdr3_length: 14; d_call: .; v_call: TRBV5-4; cdr3_nt: TGTGCCAGCAGCTTGGACGGGTTCTCCGCGAAACTGTTTTTT; cdr3_aa: CASSLDGFSAKLFF
j_call: TRBJ1-1; clone_size: .; cdr3_length: 16; d_call: .; v_call: TRBV7-8; cdr3_nt: TGTGCCAGCAGCGAGAAAGTGGGGGGGGATCGGACTGAAGCTTTCTTT; cdr3_aa: CASSEKVGGDRTEAFF
j_call: TRBJ2-6; clone_size: .; cdr3_length: 17; d_call: .; v_call: TRBV5-7; cdr3_nt: TGTGCCAGCGATTGTTGTCGCGTACAAAGTCGGGCCAACGTCCTGACTTTC; cdr3_aa: CASDCCRVQSRANVLTF
j_call: TRBJ2-2; clone_size: .; cdr3_length: 14; d_call: .; v_call: TRBV2; cdr3_nt: TGTGCCAGCAGTGGGGGACTCTTAACCGGGGAGCTGTTTTTT; cdr3_aa: CASSGGLLTGELFF
j_call: TRBJ2-3; clone_size: .; cdr3_length: 13; d_call: .; v_call: TRBV19; cdr3_nt: TGTGCCAGTAGTAAGGGCTATGGAGATACGCAGTATTTT; cdr3_aa: CASSKGYGDTQYF
j_call: TRBJ2-7; clone_size: .; cdr3_length: 14; d_call: TRBD1; v_call: TRBV2; cdr3_nt: TGTGCCAGCAGTGACGGGACAGCTCCCTACGAGCAGTACTTC; cdr3_aa: CASSDGTAPYEQYF
j_call: TRBJ2-7; clone_size: .; cdr3_length: 13; d_call: .; v_call: TRBV4-2; cdr3_nt: TGTGCCAGCAGCCAAGATAAGGAATACGAGCAGTACTTC; cdr3_aa: CASSQDKEYEQYF
j_call: TRBJ1-2; clone_size: .; cdr3_length: 13; d_call: .; v_call: TRBV7-6; cdr3_nt: TGTGCCAGCAGCTTAGCGAGGGGAGGCGGCTACACCTTC; cdr3_aa: CASSLARGGGYTF
j_call: TRBJ2-5; clone_size: .; cdr3_length: 17; d_call: .; v_call: TRBV7-9; cdr3_nt: TGTGCCAGCAGCTTAGGTGTGGGCGGACCAGACTTGGAGACCCAGTACTTC; cdr3_aa: CASSLGVGGPDLETQYF
j_call: TRBJ2-6; clone_size: once; cdr3_length: 19; d_call: TRBD1; v_call: TRBV7-9; cdr3_nt: TGTGCCAGCAGCTTAGGGGCCGGGACAGGGGACTCTGGGGCCAACGTCCTGACTTTC; cdr3_aa: CASSLGAGTGDSGANVLTF